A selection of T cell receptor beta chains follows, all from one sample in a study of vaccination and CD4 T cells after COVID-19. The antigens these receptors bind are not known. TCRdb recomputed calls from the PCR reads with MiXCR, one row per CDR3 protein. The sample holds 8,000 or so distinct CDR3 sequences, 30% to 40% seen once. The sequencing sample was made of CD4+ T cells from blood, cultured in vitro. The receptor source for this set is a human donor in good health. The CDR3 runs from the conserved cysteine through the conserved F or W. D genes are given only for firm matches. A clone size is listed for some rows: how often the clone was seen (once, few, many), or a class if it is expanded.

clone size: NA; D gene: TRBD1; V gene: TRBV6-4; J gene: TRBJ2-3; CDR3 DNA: TGTGCCAGCAGTCAGGGGGAAACAGATACGCAGTATTTT; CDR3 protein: CASSQGETDTQYF
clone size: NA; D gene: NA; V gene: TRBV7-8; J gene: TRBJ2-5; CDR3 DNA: TGTGCCAGCAGCCCTTCCGGACAGCAAGAGACCCAGTACTTC; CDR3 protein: CASSPSGQQETQYF
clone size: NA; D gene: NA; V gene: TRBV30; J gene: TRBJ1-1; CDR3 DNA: TGTGCCTGGAGTGTATGGGGGAGTAAGAAATACACTGAAGCTTTCTTT; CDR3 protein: CAWSVWGSKKYTEAFF
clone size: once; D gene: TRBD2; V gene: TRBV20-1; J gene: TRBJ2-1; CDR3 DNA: TGCAGTGCTAGAGACCTAGCGGGGGGGCAGTACAATGAGCAGTTCTTC; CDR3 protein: CSARDLAGGQYNEQFF
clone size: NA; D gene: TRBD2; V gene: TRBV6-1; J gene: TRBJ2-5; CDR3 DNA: TGTGCCAGCAGTCTACTAGCGGTGTACCAAGAGACCCAGTACTTC; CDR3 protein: CASSLLAVYQETQYF
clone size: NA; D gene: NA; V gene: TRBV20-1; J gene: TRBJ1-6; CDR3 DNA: TGCAGTGCTAGATTTAATCCCCTGAATTCACCCCTCCACTTT; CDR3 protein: CSARFNPLNSPLHF
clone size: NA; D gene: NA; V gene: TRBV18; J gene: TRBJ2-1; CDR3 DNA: TGTGCCAGCTCATCCCAGGGTTACAATGAGCAGTTCTTC; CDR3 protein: CASSSQGYNEQFF
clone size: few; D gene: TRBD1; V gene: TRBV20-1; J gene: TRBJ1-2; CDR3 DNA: TGCAGTGCTAGAGATCTGACAGGGGGTAATAATGGCTACACCTTC; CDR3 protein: CSARDLTGGNNGYTF
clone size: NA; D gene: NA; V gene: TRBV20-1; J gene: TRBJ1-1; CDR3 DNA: TGCAGTGCCAGTGCTGACTTTTGGGCGGTCACTGAAGCTTTCTTT; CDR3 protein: CSASADFWAVTEAFF
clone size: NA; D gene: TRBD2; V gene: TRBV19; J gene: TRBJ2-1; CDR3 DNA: TGTGCCAGTAGGATGACTAGCCTCTCCTACAATGAGCAGTTCTTC; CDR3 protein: CASRMTSLSYNEQFF
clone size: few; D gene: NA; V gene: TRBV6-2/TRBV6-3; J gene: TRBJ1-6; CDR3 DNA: TGTGCCAGCAAAGACCCACACTCAAATTCACCCCTCCACTTT; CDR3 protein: CASKDPHSNSPLHF
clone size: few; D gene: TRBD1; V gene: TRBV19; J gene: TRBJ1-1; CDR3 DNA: TGTGCCAGTAGCGAGGACAGGGCAGCTGAAGCTTTCTTT; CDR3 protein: CASSEDRAAEAFF
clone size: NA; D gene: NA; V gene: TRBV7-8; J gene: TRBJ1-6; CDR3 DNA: TGTGCCAGCAGCTTAGGGCAGGGGCTAAATTCACCCCTCCACTTT; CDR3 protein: CASSLGQGLNSPLHF
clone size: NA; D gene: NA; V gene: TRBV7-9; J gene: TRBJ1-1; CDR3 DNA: TGTGCCAGCAGTCCTATAAAGAAGGGGAGGTCGGAAGCTTTCTTT; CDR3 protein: CASSPIKKGRSEAFF
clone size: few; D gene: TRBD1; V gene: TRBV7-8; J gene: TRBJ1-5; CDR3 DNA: TGTGCCAGCAGCCCGGGGACAGAAGGGGGATATCAGCCCCAGCATTTT; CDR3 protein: CASSPGTEGGYQPQHF
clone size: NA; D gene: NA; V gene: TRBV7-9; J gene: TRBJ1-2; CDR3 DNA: TGTGCCAGCAGCTTAGGCCCGGGGGGCTACACCTTC; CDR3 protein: CASSLGPGGYTF
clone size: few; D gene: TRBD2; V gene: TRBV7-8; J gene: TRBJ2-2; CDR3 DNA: TGTGCCAGCAGCTTACGGCGGGAGGCGGGCGGGGAGCTGTTTTTT; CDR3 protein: CASSLRREAGGELFF
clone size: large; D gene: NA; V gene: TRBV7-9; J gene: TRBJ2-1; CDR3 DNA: TGTGCCAGCAGCTTGGACAACCTTCCTTACAATGAGCAGTTCTTC; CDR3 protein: CASSLDNLPYNEQFF
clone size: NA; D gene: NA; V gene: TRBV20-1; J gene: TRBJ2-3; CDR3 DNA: TGCAGTGCTACCCGGGCCTTAGCAGATACGCAGTATTTT; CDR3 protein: CSATRALADTQYF
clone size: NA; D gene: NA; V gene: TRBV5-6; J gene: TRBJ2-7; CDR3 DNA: TGTGCCAGCAGGAGCCGGCAGGGTTTTGACTACGAGCAGTACTTC; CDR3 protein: CASRSRQGFDYEQYF
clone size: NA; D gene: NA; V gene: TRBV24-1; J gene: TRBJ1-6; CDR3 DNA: TGTGCCACCAGTGAAAACAGGGTGTCGTCCTATAATTCACCCCTCCACTTT; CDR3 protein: CATSENRVSSYNSPLHF
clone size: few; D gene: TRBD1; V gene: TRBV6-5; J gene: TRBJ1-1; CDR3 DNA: TGTGCCAGCAGTTCCCATGGACAGGGACGACTTGAGGCTTTCTTT; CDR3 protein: CASSSHGQGRLEAFF
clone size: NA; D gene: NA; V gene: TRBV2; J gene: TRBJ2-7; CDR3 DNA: TGTGCCAGTACCGACAGCTACGAGCAGTACTTC; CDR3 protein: CASTDSYEQYF
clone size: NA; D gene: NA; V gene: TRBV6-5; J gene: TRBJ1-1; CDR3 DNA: TGTGCCAGCAGTTACTCAGGGGTACCTGAAGCTTTCTTT; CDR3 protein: CASSYSGVPEAFF
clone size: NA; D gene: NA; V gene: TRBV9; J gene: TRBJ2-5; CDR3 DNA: TGTGCCAGCAGCGTAGATCCCCGCGGAGTGAAAGAGATCCAGTACTTC; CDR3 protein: CASSVDPRGVKEIQYF
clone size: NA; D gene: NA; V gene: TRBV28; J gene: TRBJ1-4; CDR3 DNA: TGTGCCAGCAGTGTCCCCCTAGGTGGTGGTGAAAAACTGTTTTTT; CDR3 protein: CASSVPLGGGEKLFF
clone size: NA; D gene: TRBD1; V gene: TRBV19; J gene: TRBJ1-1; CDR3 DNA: TGTGCCAGTAGTATAGACCAGGGGGCTGGAACTGAAGCTTTCTTT; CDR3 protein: CASSIDQGAGTEAFF
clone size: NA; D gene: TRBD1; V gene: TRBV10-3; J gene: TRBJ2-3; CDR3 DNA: TGTGCCATCAGTGAGATAGGGGGCGCAGATACGCAGTATTTT; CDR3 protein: CAISEIGGADTQYF
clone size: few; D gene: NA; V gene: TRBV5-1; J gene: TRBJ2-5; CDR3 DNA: TGCGCCAGCAGAGGGGGACTTCCAGAGACCCAGTACTTC; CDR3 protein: CASRGGLPETQYF
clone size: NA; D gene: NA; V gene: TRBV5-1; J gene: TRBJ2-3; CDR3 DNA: TGCGCCAGCAGCAGGCGTCCCATGACAGATACGCAGTATTTT; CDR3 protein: CASSRRPMTDTQYF
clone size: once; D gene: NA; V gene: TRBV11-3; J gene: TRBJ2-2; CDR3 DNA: TGTGCCAGCAGCTCATACAGGGTAACGGACGGGGAGCTGTTTTTT; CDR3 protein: CASSSYRVTDGELFF
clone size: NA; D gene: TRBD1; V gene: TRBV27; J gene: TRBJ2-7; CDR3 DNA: TGTGCCAGCAGATCCTCCGGGACAGGTACCTACGAGCAGTACTTC; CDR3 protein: CASRSSGTGTYEQYF
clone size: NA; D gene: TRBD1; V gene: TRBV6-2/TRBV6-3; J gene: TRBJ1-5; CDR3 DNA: TGTGCCAGCAGTCGAATAGCCCGAGGGACAGCCGCACAGGAGCCCCAGCATTTT; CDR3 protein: CASSRIARGTAAQEPQHF
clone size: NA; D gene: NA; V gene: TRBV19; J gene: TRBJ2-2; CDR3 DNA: TGTGCCAGTAGTATCCTGGGGTCAATCACCGGGGAGCTGTTTTTT; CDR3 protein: CASSILGSITGELFF
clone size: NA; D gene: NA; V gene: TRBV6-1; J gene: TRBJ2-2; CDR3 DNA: TGTGCCATCAAGGAGGGCAGAAGGAACACCGGGGAGCTGTTTTTT; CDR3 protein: CAIKEGRRNTGELFF